This T cell receptor beta chain was recorded in a study of PD-1 blockade in classical Hodgkin lymphoma. CDR1 and CDR2 from the germline V gene are SEHNR and FQNEAQ (reference sequence). The CDR3 spans 14 residues. With V trimmed by 5 bases and J by 4 bases, 6 bases remained unmatched. Overall study results and limits: It was reported that newly diagnosed patients had less baseline TCR diversity than healthy donors.

Measured with immunoSEQ multiplex PCR; TCRdb has only the in-frame clones, and not every one. The table records approximately 65,000 clones, under 95% of them present only once. As regards this clone: Antigen specificity is unknown.

Time point: cycle 4 day 1 (C4D1), after five to seven weeks of nivolumab. Every patient had relapsed following autologous stem cell transplantation, and cohorts differed in brentuximab vedotin exposure. The chain is built from TRBV7-9 and TRBJ1-2; 8 bases fit TRBD1. The material was peripheral blood mononuclear cells (PBMCs), obtained before the fourth cycle of nivolumab. The receptor was isolated from a human donor with classical Hodgkin lymphoma. CDR3 DNA sequence: TGTGCCAGCAGCCTCGGGACAGGAACCTATGGCTACACCTTC. Protein: CASSLGTGTYGYTF.